The clone carrying this T cell receptor beta chain came up a few times. This specimen belongs to a study of CD8 T cells in ankylosing spondylitis. Preparation of TCR beta libraries was done by quantitative 5'-RACE with molecular barcodes. TCRdb passed the 5' RACE reads through MiXCR, listing each CDR3 protein once. This sample yields around 330,000 distinct CDR3 sequences, of which roughly 11% are seen a single time; about a tenth belongs to the top ten. Germline lookup yields CDR1 LGHNA and CDR2 YSLEER. V was cut by 0 bases and J by 6 bases, with 11 bases left in between. The CDR3 is 15 amino acids. The receptor was isolated from a female donor with ankylosing spondylitis or in good health (not recorded which). This chain joins TRBV4-3 and TRBJ2-2; D may be TRBD1 (5 bases). The sample taken for sequencing was blood, either unsorted or a sorted T cell fraction (not recorded which). The CDR3 protein is CASSQDSRGAGELFF. In DNA, the CDR3 is TGCGCCAGCAGCCAAGACTCAAGGGGCGCCGGGGAGCTGTTTTTT.